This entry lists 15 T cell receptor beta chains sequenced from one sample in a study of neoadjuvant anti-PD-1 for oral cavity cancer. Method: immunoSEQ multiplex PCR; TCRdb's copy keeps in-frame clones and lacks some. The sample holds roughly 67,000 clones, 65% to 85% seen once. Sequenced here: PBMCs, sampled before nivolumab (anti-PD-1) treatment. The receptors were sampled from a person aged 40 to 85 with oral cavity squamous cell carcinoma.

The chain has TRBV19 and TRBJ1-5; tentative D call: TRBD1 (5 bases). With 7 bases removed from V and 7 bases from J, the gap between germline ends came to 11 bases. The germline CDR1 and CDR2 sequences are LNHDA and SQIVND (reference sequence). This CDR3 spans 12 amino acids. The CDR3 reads CASTGGVQPQHF. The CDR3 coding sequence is TGTGCCAGTACGGGAGGGGTGCAGCCCCAGCATTTT.

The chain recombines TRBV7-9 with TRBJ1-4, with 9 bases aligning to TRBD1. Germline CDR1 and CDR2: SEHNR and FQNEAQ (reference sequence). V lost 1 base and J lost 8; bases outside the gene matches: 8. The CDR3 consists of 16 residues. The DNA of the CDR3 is TGTGCCAGCAGCTTAGACTGGGGGACAGGGACCGAAAAACTGTTTTTT. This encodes CASSLDWGTGTEKLFF.

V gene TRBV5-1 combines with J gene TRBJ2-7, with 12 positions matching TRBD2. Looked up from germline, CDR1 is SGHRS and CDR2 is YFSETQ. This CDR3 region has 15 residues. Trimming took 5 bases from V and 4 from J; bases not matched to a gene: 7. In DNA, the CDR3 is TGCGCCAGCAGGATTTGGACTAGCGGGACGTACGAGCAGTACTTC. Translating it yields CASRIWTSGTYEQYF.

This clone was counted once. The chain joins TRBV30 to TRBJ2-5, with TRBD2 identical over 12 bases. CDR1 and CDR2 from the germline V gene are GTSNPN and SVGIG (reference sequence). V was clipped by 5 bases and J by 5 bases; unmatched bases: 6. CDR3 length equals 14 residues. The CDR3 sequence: CAWVKLAGGETQYF. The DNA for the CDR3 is TGTGCCTGGGTTAAACTAGCGGGGGGTGAGACCCAGTACTTC. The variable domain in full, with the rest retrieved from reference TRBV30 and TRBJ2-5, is SQTIHQWPATLVQPVGSPLSLECTVEGTSNPNLYWYRQAAGRGLQLLFYSVGIGQISSEVPQNLSASRPQDRQFILSSKKLLLSDSGFYLCAWVKLAGGETQYFGPGTRLLVL.

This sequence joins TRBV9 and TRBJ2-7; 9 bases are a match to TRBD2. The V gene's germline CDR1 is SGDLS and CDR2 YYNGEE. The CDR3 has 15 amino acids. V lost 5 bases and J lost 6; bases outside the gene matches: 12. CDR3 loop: CASSKFPGLASEQYF. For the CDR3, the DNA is TGTGCCAGCAGTAAATTTCCGGGACTAGCATCCGAGCAGTACTTC.

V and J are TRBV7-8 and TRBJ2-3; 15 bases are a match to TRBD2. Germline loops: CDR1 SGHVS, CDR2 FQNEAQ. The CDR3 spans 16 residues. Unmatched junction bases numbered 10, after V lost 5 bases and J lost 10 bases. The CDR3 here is CASSPWTSGGEFPQYF. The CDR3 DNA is TGTGCCAGCAGCCCATGGACTAGCGGGGGGGAATTTCCGCAGTATTTT.

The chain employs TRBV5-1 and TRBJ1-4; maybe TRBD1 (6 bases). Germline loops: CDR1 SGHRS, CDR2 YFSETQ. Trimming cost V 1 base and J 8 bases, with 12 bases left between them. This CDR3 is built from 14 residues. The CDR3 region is CASSLYLGGEKLFF. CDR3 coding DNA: TGCGCCAGCAGCTTGTACCTTGGGGGCGAAAAACTGTTTTTT. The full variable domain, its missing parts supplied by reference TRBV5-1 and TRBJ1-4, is KAGVTQTPRYLIKTRGQQVTLSCSPISGHRSVSWYQQTPGQGLQFLFEYFSETQRNKGNFPGRFSGRQFSNSRSEMNVSTLELGDSALYLCASSLYLGGEKLFFGSGTQLSVL.

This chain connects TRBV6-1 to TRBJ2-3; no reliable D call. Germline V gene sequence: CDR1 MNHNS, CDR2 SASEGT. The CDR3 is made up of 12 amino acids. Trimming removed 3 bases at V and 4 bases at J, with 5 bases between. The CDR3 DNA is TGTGCCAGCAGTGACAGCCCAGATACGCAGTATTTT. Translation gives CASSDSPDTQYF.

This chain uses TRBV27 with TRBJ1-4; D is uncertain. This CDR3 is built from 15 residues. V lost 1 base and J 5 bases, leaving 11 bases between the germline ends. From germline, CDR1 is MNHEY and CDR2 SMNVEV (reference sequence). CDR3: CASSLFPSLNEKLFF. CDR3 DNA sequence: TGTGCCAGCAGTTTATTCCCCAGCCTAAATGAAAAACTGTTTTTT.

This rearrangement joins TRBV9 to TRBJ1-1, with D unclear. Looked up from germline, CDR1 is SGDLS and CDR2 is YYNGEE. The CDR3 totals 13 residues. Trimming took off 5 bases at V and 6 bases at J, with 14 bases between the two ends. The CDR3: CASSQWDYAEAFF. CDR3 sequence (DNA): TGTGCCAGCAGTCAATGGGATTACGCTGAAGCTTTCTTT.

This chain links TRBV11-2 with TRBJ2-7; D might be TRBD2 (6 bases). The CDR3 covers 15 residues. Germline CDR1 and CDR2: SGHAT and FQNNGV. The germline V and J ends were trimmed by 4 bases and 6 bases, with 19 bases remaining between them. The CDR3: CASSSALAHQREQYF. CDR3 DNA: TGTGCCAGCAGCTCGGCGCTAGCGCATCAGCGCGAGCAGTACTTC.

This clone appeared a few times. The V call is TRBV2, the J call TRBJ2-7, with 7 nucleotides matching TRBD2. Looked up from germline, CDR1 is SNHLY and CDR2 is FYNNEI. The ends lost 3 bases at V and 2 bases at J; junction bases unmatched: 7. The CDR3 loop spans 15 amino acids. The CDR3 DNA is TGTGCCAGCAGTGAGGCAAAGCGGGGTGCCTACGAGCAGTACTTC. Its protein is CASSEAKRGAYEQYF.

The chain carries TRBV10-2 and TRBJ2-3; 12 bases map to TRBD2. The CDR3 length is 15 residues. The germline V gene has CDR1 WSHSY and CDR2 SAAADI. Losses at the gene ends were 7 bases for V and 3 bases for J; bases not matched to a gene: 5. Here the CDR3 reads CASKSGTSGTDTQYF. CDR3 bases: TGCGCCAGCAAATCCGGGACTAGCGGGACAGATACGCAGTATTTT.

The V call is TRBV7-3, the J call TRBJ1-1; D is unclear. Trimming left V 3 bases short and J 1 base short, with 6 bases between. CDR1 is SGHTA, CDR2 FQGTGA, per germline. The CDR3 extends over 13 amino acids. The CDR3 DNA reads TGTGCCAGCAGCTTCCTCAGGAACACTGAAGCTTTCTTT. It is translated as CASSFLRNTEAFF.

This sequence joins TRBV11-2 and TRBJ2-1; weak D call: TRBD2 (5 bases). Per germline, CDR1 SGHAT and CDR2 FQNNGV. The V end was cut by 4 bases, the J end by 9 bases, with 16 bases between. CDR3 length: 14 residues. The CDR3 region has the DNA TGTGCCAGCAGCTCCTCCCGGCTAGCAGGTGAGCAGTTCTTC. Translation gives CASSSSRLAGEQFF.